This passage covers 20 T cell receptor beta chains from one sample sequenced in a study of cytomegalovirus exposure and HLA in healthy donors. PCR was performed using 60 Vbeta and 13 Jbeta primers. The data were produced by immunoSEQ multiplex PCR, yet TCRdb's version contains in-frame clones alone and is incomplete. The sample lists more than 110,000 clones, about four fifths occurring once. The source material was PBMCs. All receptors come from a male donor in good health and CMV-seronegative.

This chain joins TRBV11-2 and TRBJ2-3; 13 bases align to TRBD2. The CDR3 extends over 17 amino acids. Germline trimming cut 5 bases from V and 0 bases from J; bases unmatched to any gene: 5. The germline V gene encodes CDR1 SGHAT and CDR2 FQNNGV. For the CDR3, the DNA is TGTGCCAGCAGCCCCATACTAGCGGGAGGGAGCACAGATACGCAGTATTTT. It codes for CASSPILAGGSTDTQYF.

J is TRBJ2-2 and V is TRBV4-2; TRBD2 might be the D (6 bases). CDR1 and CDR2 from the germline V gene are LGHNA and YNFKEQ. The CDR3 length is 14 residues. Trimming took 7 bases from V and 2 from J, leaving 11 bases between them. The chain's CDR3 is CASKGGVNTGELFF. Written as DNA, the CDR3 is TGTGCCAGCAAGGGCGGGGTCAACACCGGGGAGCTGTTTTTT.

The sample holds a few counts of this clone. CDR3: CASSLGVATYNEQFF. Written as DNA, the CDR3 is TGTGCCAGCAGCTTGGGGGTAGCGACCTACAATGAGCAGTTCTTC. The V call is TRBV5-6, the J call TRBJ2-1; TRBD2 is a possible D gene (5 bases). The CDR3 has 15 amino acids. The V gene lost 0 bases and the J gene lost 2 bases, with 9 bases spanning the gap. From germline, CDR1 is SGHDT and CDR2 YYEEEE.

V gene TRBV25-1 combines with J gene TRBJ1-5, with no clear D. Between the trimmed V and J ends, which lost 1 base and 5 bases, there was a span of 9 bases. The CDR3 length is 14 residues. Looked up from germline, CDR1 is MGHDK and CDR2 is SYGVNS. CDR3: CASSEWRSDQPQHF. The CDR3 DNA is TGTGCCAGCAGTGAATGGAGGAGCGATCAGCCCCAGCATTTT.

The rearrangement uses TRBV13 and TRBJ2-5, with 13 bases aligning to TRBD2. Germline V gives CDR1 PRHDT, CDR2 FYEKMQ (reference sequence). The CDR3 is 16 residues long. V dropped 1 base and J dropped 3; count of bases not matched to a gene: 2. This CDR3 reads CASSLEGLAGKETQYF. The DNA of the CDR3 is TGTGCCAGCAGCTTAGAGGGACTAGCGGGAAAAGAGACCCAGTACTTC.

This chain joins TRBV5-5 and TRBJ1-2, with 10 positions matching TRBD1. Germline loops: CDR1 SGHKS, CDR2 YYEKEE (reference sequence). The CDR3 spans 18 residues. V lost 0 bases and J lost 4; bases outside the gene matches: 12. The CDR3 reads CASSLALDRGNGIYGYTF. The CDR3 DNA follows: TGTGCCAGCAGCTTGGCGTTGGACAGGGGGAACGGAATCTATGGCTACACCTTC.

The chain recombines TRBV7-9 with TRBJ2-7; a weak D match, TRBD1 (6 bases). V lost 6 bases to trimming and J lost 6 bases, with 18 bases between them. The CDR3 is made up of 14 amino acids. Germline V gives CDR1 SEHNR, CDR2 FQNEAQ (reference sequence). In DNA, the CDR3 is TGTGCCAGCAGAGAGGGACACGTCTCATTCGAGCAGTACTTC. It encodes CASREGHVSFEQYF.

The CDR3 DNA reads as TGTGCCAGCAGTTCCACGGACAGCCCAACTAATGAAAAACTGTTTTTT. This translates into CASSSTDSPTNEKLFF. The chain uses TRBV27 and TRBJ1-4; D possibly corresponds to TRBD1 (6 bases). V was trimmed by 4 bases and J by 0 bases, leaving 12 bases between them. CDR3 length: 16 amino acids. From germline, CDR1 is MNHEY and CDR2 SMNVEV (reference sequence).

The chain is built from TRBV27 and TRBJ2-7; TRBD1 matches at 9 bases. The CDR3 is 17 residues long. CDR1 MNHEY and CDR2 SMNVEV come from the germline V gene (reference sequence). V shed 4 bases, J shed 5 bases, and the junction held 15 bases outside the gene matches. The CDR3 DNA reads as TGTGCCAGCAGTTCCCCTAGGGGGACAGGGACCCGGGACGAGCAGTACTTC. It is translated as CASSSPRGTGTRDEQYF.

V is TRBV5-3 and J is TRBJ1-4; 7 bases map to TRBD1. Being an ORF, TRBV5-3 has a function that is uncertain. Trimming took 4 bases from V and 4 from J; bases not matched to a gene: 10. The CDR3 covers 16 residues. The CDR3 here is CARSGQQGPLNEKLFF. For the CDR3, the DNA is TGTGCCAGAAGCGGACAACAGGGGCCTCTTAATGAAAAACTGTTTTTT.

The V gene is TRBV19, the J gene TRBJ2-5, with D possibly TRBD2 on 6 matching bases. Germline V lookup: CDR1 LNHDA, CDR2 SQIVND (reference sequence). This CDR3 contains 13 residues. Trimming removed 4 bases at V and 5 bases at J, with 11 bases between. The CDR3: CASSNGGRETQYF. CDR3 in DNA: TGTGCCAGTAGTAACGGGGGTAGGGAGACCCAGTACTTC.

This clone appeared a few times. The chain uses TRBV6-4 and TRBJ1-5; 8 bases fit TRBD1. The CDR3 consists of 13 residues. The germline CDR1 and CDR2 sequences are MRHNA and SNTAGT. J lost 3 bases, V lost 9 bases, and 4 bases had no gene match. CDR3 sequence reads: CARDRAFNQPQHF. The CDR3, as DNA: TGTGCCAGGGACAGGGCGTTCAATCAGCCCCAGCATTTT.

The chain links TRBV6-5 to TRBJ1-1, with D maybe TRBD1 (6 bases). CDR3 length: 14 residues. Germline V gene sequence: CDR1 MNHEY, CDR2 SVGAGI. V lost 5 bases and J 8 bases, leaving 18 bases between the germline ends. The CDR3 loop is CASSRAIQGFEAFF. In nucleotides, the CDR3 is TGTGCCAGCAGTCGAGCGATACAGGGTTTCGAAGCTTTCTTT.

This clone came up once. The chain links TRBV6-5 to TRBJ2-5; TRBD1 might be the D (5 bases). V lost 1 base and J 4 bases, leaving 7 bases between the germline ends. The CDR3 totals 13 residues. CDR1 MNHEY and CDR2 SVGAGI come from the germline V gene. The CDR3 here is CASSYLGAETQYF. CDR3 DNA sequence: TGTGCCAGCAGTTACTTAGGGGCAGAGACCCAGTACTTC.

Only one count was recorded for this clone. The chain is built from TRBV25-1 and TRBJ2-5; D not certain. Germline CDR1 and CDR2: MGHDK and SYGVNS. V was shortened by 2 bases and J by 3 bases, with 10 bases between the two germline ends. The CDR3 loop spans 14 amino acids. Written as DNA, the CDR3 is TGTGCCAGCAGTGAACACTCACAGAAAGAGACCCAGTACTTC. It yields the protein CASSEHSQKETQYF. Together with reference TRBV25-1 and TRBJ2-5, the CDR3 gives the full variable domain: EADIYQTPRYLVIGTGKKITLECSQTMGHDKMYWYQQDPGMELHLIHYSYGVNSTEKGDLSSESTVSRIRTEHFPLTLESARPSHTSQYLCASSEHSQKETQYFGPGTRLLVL.

This chain connects TRBV6-5 to TRBJ2-5; TRBD2 matches at 9 bases. Losses at the gene ends were 4 bases for V and 3 bases for J; bases not matched to a gene: 6. Germline-derived CDR1 and CDR2 are MNHEY and SVGAGI. This CDR3 region has 15 residues. The CDR3 region has the DNA TGTGCCAGCAGTTTAGCGGGAGCGGGAAAAGAGACCCAGTACTTC. Its protein product is CASSLAGAGKETQYF.

The genes are TRBV10-2 and TRBJ1-3; a possible D gene is TRBD1 (6 bases). Germline assignment: CDR1 WSHSY and CDR2 SAAADI. CDR3 size: 17 residues. V lost 6 bases, J lost 0 bases, and 18 bases lay in between. The CDR3 DNA reads as TGCGCCAGCAGCACAGGGAGCGCCTTATTCTCTGGAAACACCATATATTTT. This sequence encodes CASSTGSALFSGNTIYF.

The V gene is TRBV7-9, the J gene TRBJ2-3; tentatively, D is TRBD2 (6 bases). The CDR3 spans 14 residues. Germline assignment: CDR1 SEHNR and CDR2 FQNEAQ (reference sequence). V lost 6 bases and J 0 bases, leaving 10 bases between the germline ends. CDR3 region: CASSFSGSTDTQYF. CDR3 DNA sequence: TGTGCCAGCAGTTTTAGCGGCAGCACAGATACGCAGTATTTT.

J is TRBJ1-1 and V is TRBV4-1; D is unresolved. The germline V gene encodes CDR1 MGHRA and CDR2 YSYEKL. V lost 5 bases and J 3 bases, leaving 4 bases between the germline ends. The CDR3 covers 11 residues. The CDR3 region is CASSEDTEAFF. The CDR3 DNA reads as TGCGCCAGCAGCGAGGACACTGAAGCTTTCTTT.

The V call is TRBV18, the J call TRBJ2-1, with 8 bases that match TRBD1. The length of the CDR3 is 16 residues. The germline V gene encodes CDR1 KGHSH and CDR2 LQKENI. V lost 3 bases and J lost 2; bases outside the gene matches: 6. The DNA of the CDR3 is TGTGCCAGCTCACCTCGCCAGGGGGCGGCCTACAATGAGCAGTTCTTC. It codes for CASSPRQGAAYNEQFF.